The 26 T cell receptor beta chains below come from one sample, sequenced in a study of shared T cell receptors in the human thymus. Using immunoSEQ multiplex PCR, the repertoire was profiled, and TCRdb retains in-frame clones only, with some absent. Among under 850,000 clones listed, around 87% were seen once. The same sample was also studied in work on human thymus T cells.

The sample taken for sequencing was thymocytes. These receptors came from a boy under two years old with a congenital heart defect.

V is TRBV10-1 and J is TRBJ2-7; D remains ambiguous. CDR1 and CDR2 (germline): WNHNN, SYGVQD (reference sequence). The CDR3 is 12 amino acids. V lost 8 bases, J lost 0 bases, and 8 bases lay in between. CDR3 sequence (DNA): TGCGCCAGCTCCCACGGCTCCTACGAGCAGTACTTC. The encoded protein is CASSHGSYEQYF.

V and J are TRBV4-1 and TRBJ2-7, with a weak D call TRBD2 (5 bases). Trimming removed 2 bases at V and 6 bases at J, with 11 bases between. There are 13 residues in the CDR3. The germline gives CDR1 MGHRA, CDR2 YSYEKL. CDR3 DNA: TGCGCCAGCAGCCAAACGAGAAGCGGCGAGCAGTACTTC. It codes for CASSQTRSGEQYF.

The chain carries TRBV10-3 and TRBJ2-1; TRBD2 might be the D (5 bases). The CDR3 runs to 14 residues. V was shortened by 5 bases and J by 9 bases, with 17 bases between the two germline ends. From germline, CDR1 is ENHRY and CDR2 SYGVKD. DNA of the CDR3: TGTGCCATCAGTCGGGATTTAGCAGCTATTGAGCAGTTCTTC. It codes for CAISRDLAAIEQFF.

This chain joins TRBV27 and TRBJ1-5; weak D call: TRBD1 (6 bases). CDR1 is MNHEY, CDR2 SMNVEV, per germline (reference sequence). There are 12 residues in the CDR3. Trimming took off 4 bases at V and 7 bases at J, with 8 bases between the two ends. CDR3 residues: CASSSTGQPQHF. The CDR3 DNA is TGTGCCAGCAGTTCCACAGGGCAGCCCCAGCATTTT.

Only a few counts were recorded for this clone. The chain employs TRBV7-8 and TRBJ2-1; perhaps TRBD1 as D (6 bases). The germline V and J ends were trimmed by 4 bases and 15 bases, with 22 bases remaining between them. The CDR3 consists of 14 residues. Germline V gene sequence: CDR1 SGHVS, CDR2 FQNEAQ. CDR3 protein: CASSSPELRQVRFF. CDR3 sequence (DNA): TGTGCCAGCAGCTCGCCCGAACTAAGACAGGTCCGGTTCTTC.

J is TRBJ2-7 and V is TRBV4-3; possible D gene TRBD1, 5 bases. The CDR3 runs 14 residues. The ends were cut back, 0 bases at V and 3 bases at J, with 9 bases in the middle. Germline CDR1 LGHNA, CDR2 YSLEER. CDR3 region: CASSQDPGNYEQYF. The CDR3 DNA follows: TGCGCCAGCAGCCAAGATCCAGGGAACTACGAGCAGTACTTC.

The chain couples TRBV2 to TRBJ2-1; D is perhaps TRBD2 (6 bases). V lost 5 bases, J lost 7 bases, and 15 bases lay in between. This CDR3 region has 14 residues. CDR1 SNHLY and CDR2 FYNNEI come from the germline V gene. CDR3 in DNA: TGTGCCAGCAGTTTGAGACCTGCGGGGAATGAGCAGTTCTTC. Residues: CASSLRPAGNEQFF.

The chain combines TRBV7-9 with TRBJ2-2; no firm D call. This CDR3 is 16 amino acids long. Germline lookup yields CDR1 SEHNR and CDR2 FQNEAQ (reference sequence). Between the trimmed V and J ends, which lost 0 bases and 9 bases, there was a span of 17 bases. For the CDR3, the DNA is TGTGCCAGCAGCTTAGCGGTTCTGCCTAGAGTGAGGGAGCTGTTTTTT. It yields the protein CASSLAVLPRVRELFF.

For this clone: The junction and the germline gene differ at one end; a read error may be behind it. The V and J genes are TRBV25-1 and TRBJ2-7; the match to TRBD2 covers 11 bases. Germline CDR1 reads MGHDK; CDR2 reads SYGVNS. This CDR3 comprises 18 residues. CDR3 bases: TGTGCCAGCAGTGAGACTCTAGCGGGAGGACTGGGAAGAGAGGAGCGGTACTTC. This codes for CASSETLAGGLGREERYF.

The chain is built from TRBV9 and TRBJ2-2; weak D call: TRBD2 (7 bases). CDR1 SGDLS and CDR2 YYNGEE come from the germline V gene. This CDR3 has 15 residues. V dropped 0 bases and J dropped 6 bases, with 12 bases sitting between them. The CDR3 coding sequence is TGTGCCAGCAGCGTAGAGGGGGGAGGGGCCGGGGAGCTGTTTTTT. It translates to CASSVEGGGAGELFF. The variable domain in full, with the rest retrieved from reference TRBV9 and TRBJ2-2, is DSGVTQTPKHLITATGQRVTLRCSPRSGDLSVYWYQQSLDQGLQFLIQYYNGEERAKGNILERFSAQQFPDLHSELNLSSLELGDSALYFCASSVEGGGAGELFFGEGSRLTVL.

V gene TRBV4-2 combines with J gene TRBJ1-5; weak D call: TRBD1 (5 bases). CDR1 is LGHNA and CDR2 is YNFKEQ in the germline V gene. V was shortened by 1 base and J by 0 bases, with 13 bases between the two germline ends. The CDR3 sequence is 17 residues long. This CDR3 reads CASSQVRQGSSNQPQHF. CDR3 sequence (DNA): TGTGCCAGCAGCCAAGTAAGGCAGGGTAGTAGCAATCAGCCCCAGCATTTT.

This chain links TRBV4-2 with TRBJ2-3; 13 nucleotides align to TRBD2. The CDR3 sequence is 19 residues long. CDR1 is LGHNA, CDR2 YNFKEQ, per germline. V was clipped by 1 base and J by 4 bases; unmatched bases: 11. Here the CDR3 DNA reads TGTGCCAGCAGCCAAGTCAGGACAACTAGCGGGAGGGGTGCAGATACGCAGTATTTT. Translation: CASSQVRTTSGRGADTQYF.

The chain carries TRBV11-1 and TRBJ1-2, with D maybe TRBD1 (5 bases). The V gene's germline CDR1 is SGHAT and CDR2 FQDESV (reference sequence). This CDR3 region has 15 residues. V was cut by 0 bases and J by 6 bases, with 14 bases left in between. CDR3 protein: CASSLANAPGHGYTF. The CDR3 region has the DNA TGTGCCAGCAGCTTAGCGAATGCCCCAGGGCATGGCTACACCTTC.

The chain's CDR3 is CASSRPCGTSGRGGNTQYF. In DNA, the CDR3 is TGCGCCAGCAGCCGTCCTTGTGGGACTAGCGGGAGGGGCGGGAATACGCAGTATTTT. The chain recombines TRBV4-3 with TRBJ2-3; 16 bases match TRBD2. With 4 bases clipped from V and 7 bases from J, the junction kept 14 bases outside the gene matches. The germline CDR1 and CDR2 sequences are LGHNA and YSLEER. The CDR3 length is 19 residues.

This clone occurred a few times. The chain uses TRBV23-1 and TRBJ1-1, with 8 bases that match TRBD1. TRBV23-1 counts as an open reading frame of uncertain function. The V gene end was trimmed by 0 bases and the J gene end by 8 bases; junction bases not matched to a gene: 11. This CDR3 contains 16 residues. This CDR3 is CASSQSRWRDRSEAFF. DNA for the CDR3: TGCGCCAGCAGTCAATCAAGGTGGAGGGACAGGTCAGAAGCTTTCTTT.

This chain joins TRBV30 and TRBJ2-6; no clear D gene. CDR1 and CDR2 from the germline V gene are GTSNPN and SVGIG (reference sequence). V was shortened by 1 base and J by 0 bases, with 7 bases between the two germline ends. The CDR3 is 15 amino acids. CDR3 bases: TGTGCCTGGAGTGCCCAGTACTCTGGGGCCAACGTCCTGACTTTC. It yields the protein CAWSAQYSGANVLTF.

CDR3 coding DNA: TGTGCCAGCAGCCAAGATTTCAATTTTCAACAGCCCCAGCATTTT. It yields the protein CASSQDFNFQQPQHF. The chain employs TRBV4-2 and TRBJ1-5; D is ambiguous. Germline lookup yields CDR1 LGHNA and CDR2 YNFKEQ. This CDR3 has 15 residues. V was clipped by 0 bases and J by 7 bases, with 13 bases between them.

DNA for the CDR3: TGTGCCAGCAGTTTGAGGGGCAGGGGGCTTTTCGGGACCCAGTACTTC. This gives the protein CASSLRGRGLFGTQYF. The rearrangement uses TRBV27 and TRBJ2-5; 8 nucleotides agree with TRBD1. The germline V gene has CDR1 MNHEY and CDR2 SMNVEV (reference sequence). V gave up 3 bases and J gave up 7 bases; unmatched junction bases: 13. The CDR3 runs to 16 residues.

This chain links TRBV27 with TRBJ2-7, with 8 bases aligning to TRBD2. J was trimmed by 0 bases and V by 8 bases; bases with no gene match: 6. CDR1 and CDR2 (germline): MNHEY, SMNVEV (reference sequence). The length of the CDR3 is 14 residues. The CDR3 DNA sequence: TGTGCCAGCCGCAAGCGGGAGTCCTCCTACGAGCAGTACTTC. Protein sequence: CASRKRESSYEQYF.

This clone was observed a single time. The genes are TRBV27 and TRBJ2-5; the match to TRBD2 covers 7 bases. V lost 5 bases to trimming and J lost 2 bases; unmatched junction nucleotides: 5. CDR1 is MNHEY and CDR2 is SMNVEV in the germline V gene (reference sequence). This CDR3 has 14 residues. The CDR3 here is CASSITSVQETQYF. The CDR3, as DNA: TGTGCCAGCAGTATCACTAGCGTACAAGAGACCCAGTACTTC.

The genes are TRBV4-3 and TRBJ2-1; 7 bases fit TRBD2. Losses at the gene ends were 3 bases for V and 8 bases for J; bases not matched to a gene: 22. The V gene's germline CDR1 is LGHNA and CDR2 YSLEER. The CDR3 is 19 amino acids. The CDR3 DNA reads TGCGCCAGCAGCCAGTCCTATAGGGAGGGAGGAGGGATGGTACATGAGCAGTTCTTC. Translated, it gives CASSQSYREGGGMVHEQFF.

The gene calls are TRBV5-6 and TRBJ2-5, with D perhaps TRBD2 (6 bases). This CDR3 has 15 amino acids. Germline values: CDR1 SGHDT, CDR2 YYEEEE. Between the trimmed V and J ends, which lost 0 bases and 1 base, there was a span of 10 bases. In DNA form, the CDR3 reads TGTGCCAGCAGCTTGGACGGGAGTCGCCAAGAGACCCAGTACTTC. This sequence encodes CASSLDGSRQETQYF. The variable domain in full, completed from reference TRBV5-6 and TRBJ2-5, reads DAGVTQSPTHLIKTRGQQVTLRCSPKSGHDTVSWYQQALGQGPQFIFQYYEEEERQRGNFPDRFSGHQFPNYSSELNVNALLLGDSALYLCASSLDGSRQETQYFGPGTRLLVL.

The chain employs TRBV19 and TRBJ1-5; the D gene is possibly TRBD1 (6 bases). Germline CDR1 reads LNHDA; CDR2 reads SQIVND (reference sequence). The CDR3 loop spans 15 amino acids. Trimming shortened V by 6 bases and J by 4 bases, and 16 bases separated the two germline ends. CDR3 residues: CASRESGDWNQPQHF. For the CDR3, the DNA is TGTGCCAGTAGAGAATCAGGGGATTGGAATCAGCCCCAGCATTTT.

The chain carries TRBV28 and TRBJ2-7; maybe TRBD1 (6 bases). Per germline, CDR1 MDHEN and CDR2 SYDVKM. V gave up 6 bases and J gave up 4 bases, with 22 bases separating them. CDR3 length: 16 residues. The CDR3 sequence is CASRARSGTKRYEQYF. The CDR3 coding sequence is TGTGCCAGCAGGGCTCGCTCCGGGACAAAAAGATACGAGCAGTACTTC.

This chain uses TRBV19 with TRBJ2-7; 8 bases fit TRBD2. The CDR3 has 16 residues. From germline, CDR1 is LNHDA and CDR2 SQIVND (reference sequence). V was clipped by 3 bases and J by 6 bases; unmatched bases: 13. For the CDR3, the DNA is TGTGCCAGTAGTATGGGTGCTAGCGGGTGGAGGGCCGAGCAGTACTTC. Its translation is CASSMGASGWRAEQYF.

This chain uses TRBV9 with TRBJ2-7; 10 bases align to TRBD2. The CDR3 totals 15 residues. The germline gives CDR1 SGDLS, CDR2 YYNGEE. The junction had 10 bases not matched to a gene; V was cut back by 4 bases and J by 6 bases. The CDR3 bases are TGTGCCAGCAGCCCCAGGACTAGCGGTTGGGGCGAGCAGTACTTC. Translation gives CASSPRTSGWGEQYF. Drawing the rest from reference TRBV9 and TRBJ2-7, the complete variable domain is DSGVTQTPKHLITATGQRVTLRCSPRSGDLSVYWYQQSLDQGLQFLIQYYNGEERAKGNILERFSAQQFPDLHSELNLSSLELGDSALYFCASSPRTSGWGEQYFGPGTRLTVT.